Below are 5 T cell receptor beta chains sequenced from a single sample in a study of OX40 agonist ivuxolimab in advanced cancers. Profiling relied on immunoSEQ multiplex PCR, and the TCRdb table lists in-frame clones only, not all of them. Here the sample spans some 42,000 clones, 85% to 90% being singletons. The input for sequencing was CD4+ or CD8+ T cells sorted from blood, taken in a trial of the OX40 agonist ivuxolimab. The receptors were sampled from an adult with an advanced solid tumor such as melanoma, head and neck, liver or kidney cancer.

The genes are TRBV10-2 and TRBJ1-6; D is uncertain. Trimming shortened V by 0 bases and J by 7 bases, and 4 bases separated the two germline ends. The CDR3 contains 13 residues. Per germline, CDR1 WSHSY and CDR2 SAAADI. This CDR3 is CASSESMNSPLHF. The CDR3 DNA follows: TGCGCCAGCAGTGAGTCCATGAATTCACCCCTCCACTTT.

The rearrangement links TRBV28 to TRBJ1-3, with 7 positions matching TRBD1. Losses at the gene ends were 8 bases for V and 0 bases for J; bases not matched to a gene: 4. This CDR3 is built from 14 residues. Germline V lookup: CDR1 MDHEN, CDR2 SYDVKM. The CDR3 sequence: CASADRASGNTIYF. In nucleotides, the CDR3 is TGTGCCAGCGCTGACAGGGCCTCTGGAAACACCATATATTTT.

As DNA, the CDR3 is TGTGCCAGTAGTACGCAACAGGGTATACAGCCCCAGCATTTT. Translated, it gives CASSTQQGIQPQHF. This chain connects TRBV19 to TRBJ1-5; D may be TRBD1 (6 bases). The germline V gene encodes CDR1 LNHDA and CDR2 SQIVND (reference sequence). The CDR3 contains 14 residues. Trimming shortened V by 4 bases and J by 7 bases, and 14 bases separated the two germline ends.

This chain uses TRBV6-6 with TRBJ2-1; TRBD2 is a possible D gene (6 bases). The CDR3 spans 13 residues. The V end lost 6 bases, the J end lost 9 bases, and 15 bases lay between the germline ends. Germline CDR1 MNHNY, CDR2 SVGAGI (reference sequence). As DNA, the CDR3 is TGTGCCAGCAGCTGGGGCAGGGAGGTTGAGCAGTTCTTC. Its protein product is CASSWGREVEQFF.

The chain carries TRBV6-1 and TRBJ2-7; TRBD1 matches at 7 bases. In germline, CDR1 is MNHNS, CDR2 SASEGT. The junction had 5 bases not matched to a gene; V was cut back by 6 bases and J by 3 bases. The length of the CDR3 is 13 residues. CDR3 residues: CASSNGQDYEQYF. The CDR3 DNA sequence: TGTGCCAGCAGCAACGGACAGGACTACGAGCAGTACTTC.